This TCR beta chain appears in the sequencing data of a study of glioma-infiltrating T cells. The iRepertoire nested amplicon-rescue multiplex PCR amplified TCR alpha and beta CDR3s from RNA. A single record per CDR3 protein comes from TCRdb applying MiXCR to the multiplex PCR reads. Of around 190,000 distinct CDR3 sequences detected, around 32% appear once; the ten largest clones hold 20% to 25%. This clonotype showed up many times. Losses at the gene ends were 2 bases for V and 5 bases for J; bases not matched to a gene: 4. From germline, CDR1 is MNHEY and CDR2 SVGEGT. The CDR3 is 16 amino acids. This sequence was found in a human donor with low-grade glioma or glioblastoma, undergoing nonglioma brain surgery, or in good health (not recorded which). The V and J genes are TRBV6-2 or TRBV6-3 and TRBJ2-5, with 14 bases aligning to TRBD2. Sequenced: glioma tissue, nonneoplastic brain tissue, or PBMCs (not recorded which). CDR3 DNA: TGTGCCAGCAGTTACGGACTAGCGGGAGGTAGTGAGACCCAGTACTTC. It specifies CASSYGLAGGSETQYF.